The 22 T cell receptor beta chains below were found in one sample sequenced in a study of CD4 T cells in relation to SARS-CoV-2 and coronaviruses. The unexposed donors gave CD4+ T cells in about 2010-2019, prior to COVID-19. The cells were cultured for 10 days before CD4+ T cells were isolated. Sequenced by immunoSEQ multiplex PCR; TCRdb stores in-frame clones only, minus some. Of 20,000 or so clones listed, 65% to 80% are singletons. Antigens for these TCRs are unknown. Material for sequencing was CD4+ T cells from PBMCs, cultured in vitro. These receptors were obtained from a human donor in good health.

J is TRBJ2-1 and V is TRBV19; D possibly corresponds to TRBD2 (6 bases). CDR3 length equals 10 residues. Trimming left V 11 bases short and J 4 bases short, with 6 bases between. From germline, CDR1 is LNHDA and CDR2 SQIVND (reference sequence). CDR3 nucleotide sequence: TGTGCCGCGGGGTACAATGAGCAGTTCTTC. Residues: CAAGYNEQFF.

The CDR3 DNA reads TGTGCCAGCAGTGAAGGTCTGAGGAGCAATCAGCCCCAGCATTTT. Translation gives CASSEGLRSNQPQHF. The chain carries TRBV6-1 and TRBJ1-5; D gene uncertain. CDR3 length: 15 amino acids. CDR1 is MNHNS and CDR2 is SASEGT in the germline V gene. Trimming removed 1 base from V and 1 base from J, with 8 bases in between.

This clone has only a few counts. The chain is built from TRBV7-9 and TRBJ1-1; D remains unclear. Germline-derived CDR1 and CDR2 are SEHNR and FQNEAQ (reference sequence). The germline V and J ends were trimmed by 5 bases and 4 bases, with 8 bases remaining between them. The CDR3 extends over 12 amino acids. The CDR3 here is CASSHDGTEAFF. The CDR3 DNA sequence: TGTGCCAGCAGCCACGACGGCACTGAAGCTTTCTTT.

V is TRBV11-3 and J is TRBJ2-5; TRBD1 aligns across 9 bases. The germline gives CDR1 SGHNT, CDR2 YENEEA. V was clipped by 4 bases and J by 5 bases; unmatched bases: 8. This CDR3 has 15 residues. This CDR3 reads CASSSGTGSGETQYF. CDR3 DNA sequence: TGTGCCAGCAGCTCCGGGACAGGGAGCGGGGAGACCCAGTACTTC. Full variable domain (missing parts from reference TRBV11-3 and TRBJ2-5): EAGVVQSPRYKIIEKKQPVAFWCNPISGHNTLYWYLQNLGQGPELLIRYENEEAVDDSQLPKDRFSAERLKGVDSTLKIQPAELGDSAVYLCASSSGTGSGETQYFGPGTRLLVL.

The table lists this clone with a few counts. The chain carries TRBV3-1 (or the pseudogene TRBV3-2) and TRBJ2-7; D not certain. Trimming shortened V by 5 bases and J by 4 bases, and 9 bases separated the two germline ends. The germline CDR1 and CDR2 sequences are LGHDT and YNNKEL (reference sequence). The CDR3 is 12 amino acids. CDR3 nucleotides: TGTGCCAGCAGCTCTAGAATATACGAGCAGTACTTC. Its translation: CASSSRIYEQYF.

The V and J genes are TRBV11-2 and TRBJ2-1, with TRBD2 as a possible D gene (7 bases). V was cut by 2 bases and J by 12 bases, with 17 bases left in between. Germline V gene data show CDR1 as SGHAT and CDR2 as FQNNGV. The CDR3 consists of 14 residues. In DNA form, the CDR3 reads TGTGCCAGCAGCTTACTGGGGGGGCAGGGTGTGCAGTTCTTC. This translates into CASSLLGGQGVQFF.

This clone has only a few counts. The genes are TRBV2 and TRBJ1-3; D gene uncertain. This CDR3 spans 14 amino acids. In germline, CDR1 is SNHLY, CDR2 FYNNEI. The V and J ends lost 2 bases and 7 bases respectively, with 12 bases between them. The CDR3 region has the DNA TGTGCCAGCAGTGAAACCGGATTTAGGAACACCATATATTTT. It encodes CASSETGFRNTIYF.

The CDR3 protein is CASSPPITDTQYF. The CDR3 region has the DNA TGTGCCAGCTCACCACCGATCACAGATACGCAGTATTTT. The chain has TRBV18 and TRBJ2-3; no clear D. This CDR3 region has 13 residues. The germline gives CDR1 KGHSH, CDR2 LQKENI. V was cut by 0 bases and J by 2 bases, with 3 bases left in between.

V and J are TRBV15 and TRBJ1-1, with 10 bases that match TRBD1. The CDR3 loop spans 17 amino acids. Germline V gene sequence: CDR1 LNHNV, CDR2 YYDKDF (reference sequence). Trimming took 7 bases from V and 1 from J; bases not matched to a gene: 12. CDR3 in amino acids: CATTTRQGARGNTEAFF. The CDR3 bases are TGTGCCACCACCACACGACAGGGGGCGAGGGGGAACACTGAAGCTTTCTTT.

This clone has just one count. The chain is built from TRBV10-3 and TRBJ1-5; TRBD1 might be the D (6 bases). This CDR3 is built from 17 residues. Trimming stripped 0 bases from V and 7 bases from J, with 19 bases between. Germline V lookup: CDR1 ENHRY, CDR2 SYGVKD. The CDR3 sequence: CAISESTGGGARQPQHF. CDR3 DNA: TGTGCCATCAGTGAGTCGACTGGGGGGGGCGCAAGACAGCCCCAGCATTTT.

This clone was detected a few times. The J gene is TRBJ2-1, the V gene TRBV7-3; D is possibly TRBD2 (6 bases). Between the trimmed V and J ends, which lost 5 bases and 3 bases, there was a span of 14 bases. The CDR3 consists of 15 residues. From germline, CDR1 is SGHTA and CDR2 FQGTGA. CDR3 bases: TGTGCCAGCAGCCGGGACTCCTACGTCTACAATGAGCAGTTCTTC. Translation gives CASSRDSYVYNEQFF.

The genes are TRBV10-2 and TRBJ2-7; D gene unclear. Germline V gene data show CDR1 as WSHSY and CDR2 as SAAADI. This CDR3 spans 16 amino acids. The ends were cut back, 0 bases at V and 3 bases at J, with 15 bases in the middle. CDR3 in DNA: TGCGCCAGCAGTGAGTCGTTATACCCGCGGATCTACGAGCAGTACTTC. Amino acid sequence: CASSESLYPRIYEQYF.

The chain recombines TRBV2 with TRBJ2-1, with 8 bases aligning to TRBD1. Germline CDR1 SNHLY, CDR2 FYNNEI. The CDR3 has 14 amino acids. V shed 6 bases, J shed 4 bases, and the junction held 5 bases outside the gene matches. CDR3 loop: CASRRTGMYNEQFF. CDR3 bases: TGTGCCAGCAGGAGGACAGGGATGTACAATGAGCAGTTCTTC.

This clone was counted once. The chain is built from TRBV5-1 and TRBJ2-1; D call uncertain. Germline CDR1 is SGHRS and CDR2 is YFSETQ. There are 18 residues in the CDR3. Trimming shortened V by 4 bases and J by 0 bases, and 20 bases separated the two germline ends. CDR3 nucleotides: TGCGCCAGCAGCGCGCGGCCGTCGGCGGAAAGCTCCTACAATGAGCAGTTCTTC. Encoded protein: CASSARPSAESSYNEQFF.

This chain links TRBV21-1 with TRBJ2-5; no check of the table's D call, TRBD2, against the DNA was made. TRBV21-1 is noted as a pseudogene. This CDR3 contains 9 residues. The CDR3 DNA follows: TGTGCCAGCCCCCTGCGCGAGTACTTC. This sequence encodes CASPLREYF.

This clone was counted only a few times. The chain carries TRBV7-9 and TRBJ1-1; D not certain. The CDR3 sequence is 15 residues long. V shed 2 bases and J shed 8 bases, with 18 bases lying between them. Per the germline V gene, CDR1 is SEHNR and CDR2 is FQNEAQ (reference sequence). The CDR3 loop is CASSLIWRVLWEAFF. CDR3 bases: TGTGCCAGCAGCTTAATCTGGAGGGTCTTGTGGGAAGCTTTCTTT.

This clone was detected only a few times. The gene calls are TRBV19 and TRBJ1-1; D possibly corresponds to TRBD1 (5 bases). The germline CDR1 and CDR2 sequences are LNHDA and SQIVND (reference sequence). Trimming removed 3 bases from V and 4 bases from J, with 12 bases in between. The CDR3 contains 14 residues. The CDR3 nucleotides are TGTGCCAGTAGTATCAATTGGGGCGGCACTGAAGCTTTCTTT. Its protein product is CASSINWGGTEAFF.

The chain couples TRBV6-5 to TRBJ2-5; D might be TRBD2 (6 bases). CDR1 and CDR2 from the germline V gene are MNHEY and SVGAGI. Trimming left V 3 bases short and J 5 bases short, with 10 bases between. The CDR3 length is 13 residues. CDR3 in DNA: TGTGCCAGCAGTTATCCGGGGGTGGAGACCCAGTACTTC. Its protein is CASSYPGVETQYF.

This clone was counted a few times. The chain uses TRBV10-3 and TRBJ2-5, with 7 bases matching TRBD2. CDR1 and CDR2 (germline): ENHRY, SYGVKD. This CDR3 spans 15 amino acids. J gave up 1 base and V 0 bases, and 2 bases lay outside the gene matches. CDR3 DNA: TGTGCCATCAGTGAGTCTCTAGCGGCCCAAGAGACCCAGTACTTC. Protein product: CAISESLAAQETQYF.

The rearrangement joins TRBV3-1 (or the pseudogene TRBV3-2) to TRBJ2-1; 11 positions match TRBD2. V shed 5 bases, J shed 4 bases, and the junction held 7 bases outside the gene matches. Germline V gene sequence: CDR1 LGHDT, CDR2 YNNKEL (reference sequence). The CDR3 runs to 16 residues. Here the CDR3 DNA reads TGTGCCAGCAGCGAACTAGCGGGAGCGGGTTACAATGAGCAGTTCTTC. Translation gives CASSELAGAGYNEQFF.

This chain uses TRBV4-1 with TRBJ2-3; D could derive from TRBD1 or TRBD2 (5 bases each). V lost 0 bases, J lost 8 bases, and 24 bases lay in between. Germline CDR1 reads MGHRA; CDR2 reads YSYEKL. The CDR3 contains 18 residues. CDR3: CASSQDPGRTRVLVTQYF. The CDR3 DNA follows: TGCGCCAGCAGCCAAGATCCGGGAAGGACAAGGGTTTTGGTTACGCAGTATTTT.

This clone was recorded only once. V usage is TRBV5-6 and J usage is TRBJ2-5; 8 nucleotides agree with TRBD1. The CDR3 has 16 residues. Germline V lookup: CDR1 SGHDT, CDR2 YYEEEE. The V gene end was trimmed by 2 bases and the J gene end by 2 bases; junction bases not matched to a gene: 8. The CDR3 DNA sequence: TGTGCCAGCAGCTTCGGACAGGGCGGCGTACAAGAGACCCAGTACTTC. The encoded protein is CASSFGQGGVQETQYF.